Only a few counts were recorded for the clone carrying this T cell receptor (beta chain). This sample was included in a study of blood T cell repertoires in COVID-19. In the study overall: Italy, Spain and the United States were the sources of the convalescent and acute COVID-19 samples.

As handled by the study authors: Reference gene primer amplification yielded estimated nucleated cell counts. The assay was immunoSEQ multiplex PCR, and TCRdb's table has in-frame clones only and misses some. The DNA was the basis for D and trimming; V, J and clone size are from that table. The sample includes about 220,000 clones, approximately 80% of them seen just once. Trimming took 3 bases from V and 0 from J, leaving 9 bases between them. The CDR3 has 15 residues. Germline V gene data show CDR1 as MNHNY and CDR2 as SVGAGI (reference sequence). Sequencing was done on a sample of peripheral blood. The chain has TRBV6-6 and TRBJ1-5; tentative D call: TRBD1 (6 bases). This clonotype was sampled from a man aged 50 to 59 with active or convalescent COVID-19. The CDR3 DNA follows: TGTGCCAGCAGTTATGACAGGCCTAGCAATCAGCCCCAGCATTTT. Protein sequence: CASSYDRPSNQPQHF.